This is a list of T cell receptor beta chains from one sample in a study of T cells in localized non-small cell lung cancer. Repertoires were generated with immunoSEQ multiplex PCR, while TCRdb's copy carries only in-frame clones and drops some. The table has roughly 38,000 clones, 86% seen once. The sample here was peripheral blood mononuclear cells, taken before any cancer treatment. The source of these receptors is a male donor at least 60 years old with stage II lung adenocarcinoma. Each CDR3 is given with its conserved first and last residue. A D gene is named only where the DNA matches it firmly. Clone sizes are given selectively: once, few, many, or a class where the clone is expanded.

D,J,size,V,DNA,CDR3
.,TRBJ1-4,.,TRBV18,TGTGCCAGCTCCCGCGCAAGCGAAAAACTGTTTTTT,CASSRASEKLFF
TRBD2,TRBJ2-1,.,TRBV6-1,TGTGCCAGCAGTGGGACTAGCGGGGGGTCCAGCTCCTACAATGAGCAGTTCTTC,CASSGTSGGSSSYNEQFF
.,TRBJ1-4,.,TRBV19,TGTGCCAGTAGGATACAGGAGGGAAAACTGTTTTTT,CASRIQEGKLFF
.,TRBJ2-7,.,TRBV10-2,TGCGCCAGCAGTGAGGCGGGTTCCTACGAGCAGTACTTC,CASSEAGSYEQYF
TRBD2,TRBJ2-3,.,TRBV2,TGTGCCAGCGTCACTAGCGGGAGCTTGACAGATACGCAGTATTTT,CASVTSGSLTDTQYF
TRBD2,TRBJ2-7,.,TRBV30,TGTGCCTGGACGAGACTAGCGGGAAGCGAGCAGTACTTC,CAWTRLAGSEQYF
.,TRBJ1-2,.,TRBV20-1,TGCAGTGCGAAGGGGGTTGGTGGCTACACCTTC,CSAKGVGGYTF
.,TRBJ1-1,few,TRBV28,TGTGCCAGCAGCCCCCCCCGGGGAATGGCTGAAGCTTTCTTT,CASSPPRGMAEAFF
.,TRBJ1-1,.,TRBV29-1,TGCAGCGTTGTGGACAGAGGGACTGAAGCTTTCTTT,CSVVDRGTEAFF
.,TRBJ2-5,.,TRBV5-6,TGTGCCAGCAGCCTAACCCTGGTGGGGCAAGAGACCCAGTACTTC,CASSLTLVGQETQYF
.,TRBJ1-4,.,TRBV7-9,TGTGCCAGCAGCACAATAGGACAGCCAACTAATGAAAAACTGTTTTTT,CASSTIGQPTNEKLFF
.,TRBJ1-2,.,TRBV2,TGTGCCAGCAGTTCCGGGACACCCTATGGCTACACCTTC,CASSSGTPYGYTF
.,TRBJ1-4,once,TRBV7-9,TGTGCCAGCAGCCCCGGGACAAATAATGAAAAACTGTTTTTT,CASSPGTNNEKLFF
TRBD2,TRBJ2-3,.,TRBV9,TGTGCCAGCAGCATCACCGGGGGGGATACGCAGTATTTT,CASSITGGDTQYF
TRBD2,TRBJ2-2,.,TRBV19,TGTGCCAGTACGGGGAGCGGGGCTAGTTCCGGGGAGCTGTTTTTT,CASTGSGASSGELFF
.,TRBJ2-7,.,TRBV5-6,TGTGCCAGCAGACTGAAGCAGGGAGGCGAGCAGTACTTC,CASRLKQGGEQYF
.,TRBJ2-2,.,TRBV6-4,TGTGCCAGCAGTGAGCTCAGGGGTTCCGGGGAGCTGTTTTTT,CASSELRGSGELFF
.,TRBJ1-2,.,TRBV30,TGTGCCTGGAGCCTACAGGCTGGCGGCTACACCTTC,CAWSLQAGGYTF
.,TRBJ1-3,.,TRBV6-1,TGTGCCAGCAGGGTTGGAAACACCATATATTTT,CASRVGNTIYF
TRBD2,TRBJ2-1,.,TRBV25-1,TGTGCCAGCAGTGAATGGGACGGCGGGAGAAGTAATGAGCAGTTCTTC,CASSEWDGGRSNEQFF
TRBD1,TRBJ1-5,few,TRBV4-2,TGTGCCAGCAGCCAAGATTGGACAGGGCGCAATCAGCCCCAGCATTTT,CASSQDWTGRNQPQHF
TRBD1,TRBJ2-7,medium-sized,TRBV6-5,TGTGCCAGCAGCCAACAGGGGCCTTATTCCCAGTACTTC,CASSQQGPYSQYF
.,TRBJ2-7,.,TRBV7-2,TGTGCCAGCAGCCTACACTCAGGGAAGAACTACGAGCAGTACTTC,CASSLHSGKNYEQYF
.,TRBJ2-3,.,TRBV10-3,TGTGCCATCAGTGACCTTCCCTTGGGGCCAGATACGCAGTATTTT,CAISDLPLGPDTQYF
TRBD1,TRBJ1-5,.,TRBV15,TGTGCCACCAGCTTTTCCACAGGGGTGAGCAATCAGCCCCAGCATTTT,CATSFSTGVSNQPQHF
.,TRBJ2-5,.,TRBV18,TGTGCCAGCTCACCGGGGAGAGTGGGATACGGAGAGACCCAGTACTTC,CASSPGRVGYGETQYF
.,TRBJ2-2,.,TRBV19,TGTGCCAGTAGTATACTTCGGCCGCGAGGCACCGGGGAGCTGTTTTTT,CASSILRPRGTGELFF
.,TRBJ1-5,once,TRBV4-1,TGCGCCAGCAGCCAAGAGGCATCGGGTTGGGGCAATCAGCCCCAGCATTTT,CASSQEASGWGNQPQHF
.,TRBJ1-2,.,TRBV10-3,TGTGCCATCAGTGAGTCGAGCAGGGGCGCGGGTGGCTACACCTTC,CAISESSRGAGGYTF
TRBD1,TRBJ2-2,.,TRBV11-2,TGTGCCAGCAGCTTAGTCAGGGGGCGTACCGGGGAGCTGTTTTTT,CASSLVRGRTGELFF
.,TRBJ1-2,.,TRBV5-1,TGCGCCAGCAGCCCGGTCAGTCGGCATGGCTACACCTTC,CASSPVSRHGYTF
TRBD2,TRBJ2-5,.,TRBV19,TGTGCCAGTAGTGCCCGACTAGCTGGGGGGGAGACCCAGTACTTC,CASSARLAGGETQYF
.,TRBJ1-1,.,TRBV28,TGTGCCAGCAGTTCCCCAGGGGAAACTGAAGCTTTCTTT,CASSSPGETEAFF
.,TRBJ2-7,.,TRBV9,TGTGCCAGCAGCGTAGGTGGCGGAGACTCCTACGAGCAGTACTTC,CASSVGGGDSYEQYF
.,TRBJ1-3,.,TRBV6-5,TGTGCCAGCAAATCCTCAAAGGGAAACACCATATATTTT,CASKSSKGNTIYF
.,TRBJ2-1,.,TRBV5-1,TGCGCCAGCAGCTGGGCCCGGGGGAGGAATGAGCAGTTCTTC,CASSWARGRNEQFF
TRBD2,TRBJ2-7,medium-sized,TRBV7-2,TGTGCCAGCAGCTCCCGACTAGCGGGAGACTACGAGCAGTACTTC,CASSSRLAGDYEQYF
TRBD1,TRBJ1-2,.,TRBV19,TGTGCCAGTAGTAGGGACAGAAATTATGGCTACACCTTC,CASSRDRNYGYTF
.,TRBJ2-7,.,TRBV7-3,TGTGCCAGCAGCTTAGGATCCCACTACGAGCAGTACTTC,CASSLGSHYEQYF
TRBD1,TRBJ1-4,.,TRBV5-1,TGCGCCAGCAGCCCCGGACAGGGGGATGAAAAACTGTTTTTT,CASSPGQGDEKLFF
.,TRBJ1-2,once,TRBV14,TGTGCCAGCAGCCAAGGCCGGGACTATGGCTACACCTTC,CASSQGRDYGYTF
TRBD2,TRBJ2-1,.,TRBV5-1,TGCGCCAGCAGCTCTCAGGGACTAGCGGGAGGCCCCACCTACAATGAGCAGTTCTTC,CASSSQGLAGGPTYNEQFF
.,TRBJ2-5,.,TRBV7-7,TGTGCCACGGGAGTTCGTGTGGGTAGTAGCGAGACCCAGTACTTC,CATGVRVGSSETQYF
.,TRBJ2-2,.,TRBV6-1,TGTGCCAGCAGCCGCAGGGGCAACACCGGGGAGCTGTTTTTT,CASSRRGNTGELFF
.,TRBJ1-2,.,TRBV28,TGTGCCAGCAGTTTAGTTACAGGATCTAACTATGGCTACACCTTC,CASSLVTGSNYGYTF
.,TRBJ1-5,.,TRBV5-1,TGCGCCAGCAGCTCGGACACGGGCGATCAGCCCCAGCATTTT,CASSSDTGDQPQHF
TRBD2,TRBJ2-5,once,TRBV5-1,TGCGCCAGCAGCTCGGCTAGCGGGAGGGAAGAGACCCAGTACTTC,CASSSASGREETQYF
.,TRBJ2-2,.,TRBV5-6,TGTGCCAGCACGACGTCGGGACTCCTAAACACCGGGGAGCTGTTTTTT,CASTTSGLLNTGELFF
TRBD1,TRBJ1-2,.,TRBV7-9,TGTGCCAGCACGCGGGACAGAGTTAACTATGGCTACACCTTC,CASTRDRVNYGYTF
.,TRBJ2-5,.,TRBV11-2,TGTGCCAGCAGCTTAGGACAGCTCTCAGGGACCCAGTACTTC,CASSLGQLSGTQYF